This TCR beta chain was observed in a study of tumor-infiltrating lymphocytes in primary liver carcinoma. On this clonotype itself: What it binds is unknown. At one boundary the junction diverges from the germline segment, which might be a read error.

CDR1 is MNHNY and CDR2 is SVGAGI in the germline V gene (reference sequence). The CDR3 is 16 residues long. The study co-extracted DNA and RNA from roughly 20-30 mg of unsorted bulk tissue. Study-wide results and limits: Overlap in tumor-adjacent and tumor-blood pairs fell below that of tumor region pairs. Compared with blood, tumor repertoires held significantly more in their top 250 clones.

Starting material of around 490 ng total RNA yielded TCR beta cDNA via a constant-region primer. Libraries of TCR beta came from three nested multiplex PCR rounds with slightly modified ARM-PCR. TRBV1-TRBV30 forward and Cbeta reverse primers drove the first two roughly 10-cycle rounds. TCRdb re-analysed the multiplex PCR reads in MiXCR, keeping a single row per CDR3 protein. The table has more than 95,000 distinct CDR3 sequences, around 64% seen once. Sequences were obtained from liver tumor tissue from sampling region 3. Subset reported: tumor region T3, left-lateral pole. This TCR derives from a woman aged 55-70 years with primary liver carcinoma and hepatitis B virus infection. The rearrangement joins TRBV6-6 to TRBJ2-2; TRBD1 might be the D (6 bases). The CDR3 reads CDSSHVRGEAVGELFF. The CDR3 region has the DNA TGTGACAGCAGCCATGTCAGGGGCGAGGCGGTCGGGGAGTTGTTTTTT.